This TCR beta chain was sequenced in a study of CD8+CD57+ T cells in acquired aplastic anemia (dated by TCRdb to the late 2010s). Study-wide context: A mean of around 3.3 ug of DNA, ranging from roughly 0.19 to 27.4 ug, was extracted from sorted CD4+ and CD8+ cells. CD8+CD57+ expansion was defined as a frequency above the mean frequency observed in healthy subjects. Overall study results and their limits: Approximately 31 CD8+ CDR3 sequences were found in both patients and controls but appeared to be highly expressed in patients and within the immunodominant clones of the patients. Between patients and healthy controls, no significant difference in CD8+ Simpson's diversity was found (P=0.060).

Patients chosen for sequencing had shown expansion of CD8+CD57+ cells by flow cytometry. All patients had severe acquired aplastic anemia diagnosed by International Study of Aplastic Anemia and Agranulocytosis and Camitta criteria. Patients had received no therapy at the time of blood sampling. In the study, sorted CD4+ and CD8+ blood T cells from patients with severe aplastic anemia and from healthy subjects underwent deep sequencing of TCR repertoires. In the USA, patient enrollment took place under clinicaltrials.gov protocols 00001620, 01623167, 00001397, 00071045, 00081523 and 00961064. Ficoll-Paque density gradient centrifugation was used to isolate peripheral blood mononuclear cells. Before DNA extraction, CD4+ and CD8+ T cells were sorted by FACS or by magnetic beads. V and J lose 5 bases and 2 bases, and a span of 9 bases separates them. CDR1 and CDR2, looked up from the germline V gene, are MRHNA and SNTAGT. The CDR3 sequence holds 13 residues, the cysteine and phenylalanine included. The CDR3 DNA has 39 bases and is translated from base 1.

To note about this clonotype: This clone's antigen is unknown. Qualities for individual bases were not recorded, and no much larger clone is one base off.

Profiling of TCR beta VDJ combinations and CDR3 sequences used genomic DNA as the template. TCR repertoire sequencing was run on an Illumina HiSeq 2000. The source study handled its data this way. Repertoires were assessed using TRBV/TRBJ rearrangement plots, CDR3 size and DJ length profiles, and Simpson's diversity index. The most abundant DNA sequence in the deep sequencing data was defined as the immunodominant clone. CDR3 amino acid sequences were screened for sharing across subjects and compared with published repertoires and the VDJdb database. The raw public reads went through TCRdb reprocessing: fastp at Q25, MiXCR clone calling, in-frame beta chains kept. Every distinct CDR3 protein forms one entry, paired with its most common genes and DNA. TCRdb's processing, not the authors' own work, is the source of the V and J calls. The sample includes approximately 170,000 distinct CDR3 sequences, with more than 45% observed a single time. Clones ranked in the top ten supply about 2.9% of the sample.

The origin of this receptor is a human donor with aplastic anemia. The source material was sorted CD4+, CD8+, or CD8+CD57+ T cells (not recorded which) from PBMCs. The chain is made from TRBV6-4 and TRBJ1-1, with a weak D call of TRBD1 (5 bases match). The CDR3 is CASSWTLNTEAFF. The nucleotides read TGTGCCAGCAGTTGGACATTAAACACTGAAGCTTTCTTT.